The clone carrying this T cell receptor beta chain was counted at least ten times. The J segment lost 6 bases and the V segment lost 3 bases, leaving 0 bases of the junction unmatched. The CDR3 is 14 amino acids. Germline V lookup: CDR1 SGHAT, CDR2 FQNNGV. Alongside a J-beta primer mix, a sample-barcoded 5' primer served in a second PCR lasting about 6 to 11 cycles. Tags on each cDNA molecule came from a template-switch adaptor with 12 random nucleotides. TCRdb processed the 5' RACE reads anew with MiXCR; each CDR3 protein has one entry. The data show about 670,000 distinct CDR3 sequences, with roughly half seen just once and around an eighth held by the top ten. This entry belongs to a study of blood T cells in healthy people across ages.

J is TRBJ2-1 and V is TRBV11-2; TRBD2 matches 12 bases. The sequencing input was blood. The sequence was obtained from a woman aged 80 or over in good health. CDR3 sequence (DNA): TGTGCCAGCAGCTTGACTAGCGGGGGCAATGAGCAGTTCTTC. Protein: CASSLTSGGNEQFF.